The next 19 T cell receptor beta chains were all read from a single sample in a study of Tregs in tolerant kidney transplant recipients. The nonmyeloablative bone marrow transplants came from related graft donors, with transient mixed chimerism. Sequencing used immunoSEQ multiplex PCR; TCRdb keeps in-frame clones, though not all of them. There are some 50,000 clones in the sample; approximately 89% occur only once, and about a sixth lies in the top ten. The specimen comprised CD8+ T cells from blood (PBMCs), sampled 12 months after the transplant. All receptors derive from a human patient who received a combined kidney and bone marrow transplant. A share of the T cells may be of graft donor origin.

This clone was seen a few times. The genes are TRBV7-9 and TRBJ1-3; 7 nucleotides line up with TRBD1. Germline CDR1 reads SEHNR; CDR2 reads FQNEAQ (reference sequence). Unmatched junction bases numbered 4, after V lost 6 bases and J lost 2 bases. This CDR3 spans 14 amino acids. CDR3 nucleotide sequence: TGTGCCAGCAGTTCCGGGACAGCTGGAAACACCATATATTTT. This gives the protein CASSSGTAGNTIYF.

CDR3 nucleotide sequence: TGTGCCAGCAGCTCCGAGGGGGACCCCTACGAGCAGTACTTC. Translation gives CASSSEGDPYEQYF. This chain connects TRBV5-6 to TRBJ2-7; maybe TRBD1 (6 bases). CDR3 length: 14 amino acids. Germline CDR1 reads SGHDT; CDR2 reads YYEEEE. Between the trimmed V and J ends, which lost 3 bases and 2 bases, there was a span of 12 bases.

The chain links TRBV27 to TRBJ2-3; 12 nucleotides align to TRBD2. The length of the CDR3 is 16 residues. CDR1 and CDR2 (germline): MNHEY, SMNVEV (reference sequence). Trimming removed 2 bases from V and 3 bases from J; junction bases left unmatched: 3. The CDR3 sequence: CASSLLAGGPTDTQYF. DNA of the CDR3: TGTGCCAGCAGTTTACTAGCGGGAGGGCCGACAGATACGCAGTATTTT.

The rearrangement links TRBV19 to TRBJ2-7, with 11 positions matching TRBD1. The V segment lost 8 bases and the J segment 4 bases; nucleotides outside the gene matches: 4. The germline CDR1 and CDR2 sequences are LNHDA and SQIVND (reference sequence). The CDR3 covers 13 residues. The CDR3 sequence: CASGQGASYEQYF. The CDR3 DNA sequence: TGTGCCAGTGGACAGGGGGCGAGTTACGAGCAGTACTTC.

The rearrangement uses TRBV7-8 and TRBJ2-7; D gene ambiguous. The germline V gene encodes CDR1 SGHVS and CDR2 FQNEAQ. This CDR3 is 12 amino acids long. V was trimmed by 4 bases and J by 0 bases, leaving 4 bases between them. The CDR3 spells CASSWSSYEQYF. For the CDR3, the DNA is TGTGCCAGCAGCTGGAGCTCCTACGAGCAGTACTTC. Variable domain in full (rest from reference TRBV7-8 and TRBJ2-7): GAGVSQSPRYKVAKRGQDVALRCDPISGHVSLFWYQQALGQGPEFLTYFQNEAQLDKSGLPSDRFFAERPEGSVSTLKIQRTQQEDSAVYLCASSWSSYEQYFGPGTRLTVT.

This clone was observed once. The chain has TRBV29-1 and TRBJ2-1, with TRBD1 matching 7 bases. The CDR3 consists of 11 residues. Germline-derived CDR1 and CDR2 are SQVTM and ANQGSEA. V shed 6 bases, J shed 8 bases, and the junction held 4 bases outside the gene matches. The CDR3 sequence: CSVTGTYEQFF. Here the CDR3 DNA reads TGCAGCGTGACAGGGACCTATGAGCAGTTCTTC.

The CDR3 nucleotides are TGTGCCAGCAGCTTAAGAGGGGGCGATGAGCAGTTCTTC. It translates to CASSLRGGDEQFF. The J gene is TRBJ2-1, the V gene TRBV7-3, with 7 bases that match TRBD1. The trim removed 1 base at V and 8 bases at J, leaving 2 bases unmatched. Germline lookup yields CDR1 SGHTA and CDR2 FQGTGA. The CDR3 runs 13 residues.

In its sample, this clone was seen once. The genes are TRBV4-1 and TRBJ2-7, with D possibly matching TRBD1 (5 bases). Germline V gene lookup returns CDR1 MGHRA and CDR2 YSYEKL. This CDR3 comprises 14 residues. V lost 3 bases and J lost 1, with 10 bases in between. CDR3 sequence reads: CASSQGDSSYEQYF. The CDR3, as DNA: TGCGCCAGCAGCCAGGGCGACAGTTCCTACGAGCAGTACTTC.

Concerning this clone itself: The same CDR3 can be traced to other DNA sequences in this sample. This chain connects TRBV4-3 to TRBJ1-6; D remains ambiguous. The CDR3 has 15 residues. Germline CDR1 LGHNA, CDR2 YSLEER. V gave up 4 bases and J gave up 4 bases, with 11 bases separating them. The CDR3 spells CASSRFTEYNSPLHF. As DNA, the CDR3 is TGCGCCAGCAGCCGATTCACCGAGTATAATTCACCCCTCCACTTT.

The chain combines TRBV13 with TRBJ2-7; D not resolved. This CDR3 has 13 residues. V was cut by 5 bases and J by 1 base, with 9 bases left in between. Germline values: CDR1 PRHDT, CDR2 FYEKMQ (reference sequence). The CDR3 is CASSPIGSYEQYF. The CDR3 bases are TGTGCCAGCAGCCCTATCGGGTCCTACGAGCAGTACTTC. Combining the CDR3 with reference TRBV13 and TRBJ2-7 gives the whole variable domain AAGVIQSPRHLIKEKRETATLKCYPIPRHDTVYWYQQGPGQDPQFLISFYEKMQSDKGSIPDRFSAQQFSDYHSELNMSSLELGDSALYFCASSPIGSYEQYFGPGTRLTVT.

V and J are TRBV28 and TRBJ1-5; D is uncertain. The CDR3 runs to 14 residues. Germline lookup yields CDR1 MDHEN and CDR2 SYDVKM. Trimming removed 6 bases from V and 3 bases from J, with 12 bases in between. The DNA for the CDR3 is TGTGCCAGCAGGAGCCATCGGTCCAATCAGCCCCAGCATTTT. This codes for CASRSHRSNQPQHF. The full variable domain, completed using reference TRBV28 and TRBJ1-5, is DVKVTQSSRYLVKRTGEKVFLECVQDMDHENMFWYRQDPGLGLRLIYFSYDVKMKEKGDIPEGYSVSREKKERFSLILESASTNQTSMYLCASRSHRSNQPQHFGDGTRLSIL.

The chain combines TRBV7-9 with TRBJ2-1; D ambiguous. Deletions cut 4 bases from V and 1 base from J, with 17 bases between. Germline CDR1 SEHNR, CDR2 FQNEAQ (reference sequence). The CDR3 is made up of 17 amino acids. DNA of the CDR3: TGTGCCAGCAGCTCCTGGGCCGCTCGTCGGTCCTACAATGAGCAGTTCTTC. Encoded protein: CASSSWAARRSYNEQFF. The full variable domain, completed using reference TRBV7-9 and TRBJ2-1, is DTGVSQNPRHKITKRGQNVTFRCDPISEHNRLYWYRQTLGQGPEFLTYFQNEAQLEKSRLLSDRFSAERPKGSFSTLEIQRTEQGDSAMYLCASSSWAARRSYNEQFFGPGTRLTVL.

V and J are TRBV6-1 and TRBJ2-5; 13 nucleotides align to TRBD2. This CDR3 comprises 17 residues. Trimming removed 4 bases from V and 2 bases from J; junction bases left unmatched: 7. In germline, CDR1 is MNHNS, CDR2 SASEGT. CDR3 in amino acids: CASSGGLAGQIQETQYF. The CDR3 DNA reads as TGTGCCAGCAGTGGGGGACTAGCGGGGCAGATACAAGAGACCCAGTACTTC.

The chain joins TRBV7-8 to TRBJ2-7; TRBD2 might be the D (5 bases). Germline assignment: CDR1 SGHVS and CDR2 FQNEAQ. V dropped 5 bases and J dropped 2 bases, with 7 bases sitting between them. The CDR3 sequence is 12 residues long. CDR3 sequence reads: CASSPGAYEQYF. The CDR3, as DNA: TGTGCCAGCAGCCCCGGGGCCTACGAGCAGTACTTC.

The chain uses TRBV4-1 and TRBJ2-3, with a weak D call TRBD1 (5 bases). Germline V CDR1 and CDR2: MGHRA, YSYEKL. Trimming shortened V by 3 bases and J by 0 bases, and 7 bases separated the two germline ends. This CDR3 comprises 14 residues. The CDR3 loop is CASSQGPSTDTQYF. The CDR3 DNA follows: TGCGCCAGCAGCCAGGGGCCCAGCACAGATACGCAGTATTTT.

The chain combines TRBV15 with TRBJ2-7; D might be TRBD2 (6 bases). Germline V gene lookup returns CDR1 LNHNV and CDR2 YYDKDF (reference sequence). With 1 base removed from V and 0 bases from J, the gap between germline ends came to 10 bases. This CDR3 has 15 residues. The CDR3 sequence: CATSRGSGSSYEQYF. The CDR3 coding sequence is TGTGCCACCAGCAGAGGTTCCGGGAGCTCCTACGAGCAGTACTTC.

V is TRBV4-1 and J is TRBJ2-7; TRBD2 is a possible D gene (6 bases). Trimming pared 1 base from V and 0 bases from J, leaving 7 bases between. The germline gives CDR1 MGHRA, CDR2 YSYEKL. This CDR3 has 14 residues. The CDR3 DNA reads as TGCGCCAGCAGCCAAGGGAGGGACTCCTACGAGCAGTACTTC. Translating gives CASSQGRDSYEQYF.

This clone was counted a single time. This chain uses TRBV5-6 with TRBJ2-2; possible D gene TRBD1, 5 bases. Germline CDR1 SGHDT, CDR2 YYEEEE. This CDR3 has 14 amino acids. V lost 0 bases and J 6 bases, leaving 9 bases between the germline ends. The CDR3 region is CASSLVLGAGELFF. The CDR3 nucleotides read TGTGCCAGCAGCTTGGTGTTAGGGGCCGGGGAGCTGTTTTTT.

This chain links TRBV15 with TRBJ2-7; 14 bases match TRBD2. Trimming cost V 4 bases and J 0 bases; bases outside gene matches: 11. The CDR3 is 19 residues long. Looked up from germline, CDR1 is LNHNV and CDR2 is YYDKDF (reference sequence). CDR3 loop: CATSNTGTSGSVPSYEQYF. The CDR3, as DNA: TGTGCCACCAGCAATACCGGGACTAGCGGGAGTGTTCCCTCCTACGAGCAGTACTTC.